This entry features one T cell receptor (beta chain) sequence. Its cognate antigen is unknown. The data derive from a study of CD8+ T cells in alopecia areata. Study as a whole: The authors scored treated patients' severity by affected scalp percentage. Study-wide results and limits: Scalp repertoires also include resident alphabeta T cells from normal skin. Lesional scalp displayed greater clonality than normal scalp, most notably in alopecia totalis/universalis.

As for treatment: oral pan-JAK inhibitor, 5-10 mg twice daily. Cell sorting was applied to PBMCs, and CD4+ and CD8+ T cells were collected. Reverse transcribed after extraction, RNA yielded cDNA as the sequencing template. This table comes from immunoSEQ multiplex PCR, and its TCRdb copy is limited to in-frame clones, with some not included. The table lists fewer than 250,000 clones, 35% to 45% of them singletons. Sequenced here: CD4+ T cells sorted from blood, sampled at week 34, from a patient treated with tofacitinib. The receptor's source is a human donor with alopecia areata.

CDR3 coding DNA: TGTGCCAGCAGTCCCCTGATTAACTATGGCTACACCTTC. Protein product: CASSPLINYGYTF. The rearrangement links TRBV6-5 to TRBJ1-2; D gene uncertain. Trimming stripped 5 bases from V and 1 base from J, with 8 bases between. Germline CDR1 MNHEY, CDR2 SVGAGI. The CDR3 covers 13 residues.